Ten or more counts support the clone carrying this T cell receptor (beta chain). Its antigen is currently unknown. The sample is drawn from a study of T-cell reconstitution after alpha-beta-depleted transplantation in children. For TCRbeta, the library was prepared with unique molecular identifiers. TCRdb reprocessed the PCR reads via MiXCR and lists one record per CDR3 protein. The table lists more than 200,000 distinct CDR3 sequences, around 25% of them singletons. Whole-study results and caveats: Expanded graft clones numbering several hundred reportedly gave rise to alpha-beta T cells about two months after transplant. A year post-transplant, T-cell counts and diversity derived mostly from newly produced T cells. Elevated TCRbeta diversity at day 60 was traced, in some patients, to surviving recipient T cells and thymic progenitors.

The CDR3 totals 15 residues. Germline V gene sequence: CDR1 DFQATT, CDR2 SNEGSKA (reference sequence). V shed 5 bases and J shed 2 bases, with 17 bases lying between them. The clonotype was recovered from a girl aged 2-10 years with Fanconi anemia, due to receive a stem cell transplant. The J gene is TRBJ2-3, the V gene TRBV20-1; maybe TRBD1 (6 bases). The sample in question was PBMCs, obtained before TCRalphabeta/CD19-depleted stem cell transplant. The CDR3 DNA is TGCAGTGCTCGACGGACAGCCGGGAACACAGATACGCAGTATTTT. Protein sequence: CSARRTAGNTDTQYF.